The sequence of this T cell receptor (beta chain) was determined in a study of neurological immune-mediated disorders. General observations from the study: Levels of TCR clonal expansion peaked in HTLV-1-associated myelopathy and reached their lowest in multiple sclerosis, under those of healthy controls. The multiple sclerosis repertoire cluster showed no association with any clinical or MRI feature. The authors stated that larger cohorts are needed. No CDR3 amino acid sequences recurred among expanded clones across subjects, suggesting private repertoires in all groups.

This clonotype was counted ten times or more. The antigen remains undetermined. Every sequencing run produced over 180 million TCR-beta sequences that came from 15-18 subjects. TCRdb processed the 5' RACE reads anew with MiXCR; each CDR3 protein has one entry. Of about 33,000 distinct CDR3 sequences in the sample, about 1.4% were seen once. Trimming pared 3 bases from V and 6 bases from J, leaving 14 bases between. The CDR3 runs 14 residues. Germline CDR1 KGHSH, CDR2 LQKENI. This rearrangement joins TRBV18 to TRBJ1-1; perhaps TRBD1 as D (5 bases). Input material: PBMCs. This receptor was identified in a woman in her twenties or thirties with multiple sclerosis. The CDR3 DNA reads as TGTGCCAGCTCACCCGCTTACCAGGGCGCTGAAGCTTTCTTT. Its translation is CASSPAYQGAEAFF.